This entry concerns a single T cell receptor beta chain. This sample is part of a study of T-cell memory formation after mild COVID-19. J gave up 7 bases and V 5 bases, and 5 bases lay outside the gene matches. The CDR3 runs 13 residues. MiXCR, run by TCRdb on the 5' RACE reads, gives a single entry per CDR3 protein. The sample contains a few hundred thousand distinct CDR3 sequences, about a fifth of which appear only once. The receptor comes from an adult woman who had mild COVID-19 (a few samples of this study predate the infection). Cell type and time point are not known. This chain links TRBV12-3 or TRBV12-4 with TRBJ1-2; 9 nucleotides align to TRBD1. What was sequenced was PBMCs or a T cell subset sorted from them (not recorded which). The CDR3 bases are TGTGCCAGCAGTCCCGGGACAGGGACTGGCTACACCTTC. Residues: CASSPGTGTGYTF.